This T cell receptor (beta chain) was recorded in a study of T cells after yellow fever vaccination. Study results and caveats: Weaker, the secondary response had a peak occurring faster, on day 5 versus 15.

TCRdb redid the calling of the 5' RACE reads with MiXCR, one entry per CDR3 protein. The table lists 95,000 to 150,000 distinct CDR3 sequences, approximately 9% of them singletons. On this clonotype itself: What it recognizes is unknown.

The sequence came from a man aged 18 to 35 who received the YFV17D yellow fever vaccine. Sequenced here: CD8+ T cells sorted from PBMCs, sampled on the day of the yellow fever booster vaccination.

CDR3 protein: CASSLLSGTETQYF. The CDR3 DNA is TGTGCCAGCAGCTTGCTCTCGGGGACGGAGACCCAGTACTTC. The genes are TRBV7-9 and TRBJ2-5; either TRBD1 or TRBD2 may supply D (5 bases each). Germline V gene sequence: CDR1 SEHNR, CDR2 FQNEAQ (reference sequence). Trimming removed 3 bases at V and 5 bases at J, with 13 bases between. The CDR3 length is 14 residues.